These 21 T cell receptor beta chains were all obtained from the same sample, sequenced in a study of post-analysis software for immune sequencing data. Study results and caveats: Patients showed TRBV5-6, TRBV5-1 and TRBV20-1 among five TRBV segments more frequent than in controls.

TCR beta libraries were prepared from cDNA with unique molecular identifiers. Each CDR3 protein gets one entry after TCRdb re-called the PCR reads with MiXCR. This sample has about 210,000 distinct CDR3 sequences, with 29% found just once. These receptors lack a known antigen. The sequenced material came from blood. The receptor source for this set is a girl younger than 18 with multiple sclerosis.

CDR3 sequence (DNA): TGCGCCAGCAGCTTACATAGCGGGGGCGTCTTAGCCAAAAACATTCAGTACTTC. Its translation is CASSLHSGGVLAKNIQYF. The chain recombines TRBV5-1 with TRBJ2-4; 9 bases agree with TRBD2. CDR1 SGHRS and CDR2 YFSETQ come from the germline V gene. The CDR3 length is 18 residues. J lost 0 bases, V lost 2 bases, and 9 bases had no gene match.

At least ten counts were recorded for this clonotype. The J gene is TRBJ2-5, the V gene TRBV5-1, with 15 bases lining up with TRBD2. CDR3 length: 15 amino acids. The germline CDR1 and CDR2 sequences are SGHRS and YFSETQ. With V trimmed by 3 bases and J by 11 bases, 8 bases remained unmatched. CDR3 residues: CASSSTGTSGGKQYF. The CDR3 DNA reads TGCGCCAGCAGCTCAACCGGGACTAGCGGGGGGAAGCAGTACTTC.

Many counts were recorded for this clonotype. The V call is TRBV27, the J call TRBJ2-1; a weak D match, TRBD1 (6 bases). Germline CDR1 reads MNHEY; CDR2 reads SMNVEV (reference sequence). The CDR3 runs to 17 residues. Trimming removed 0 bases from V and 2 bases from J, with 14 bases in between. The CDR3 region has the DNA TGTGCCAGCAGTTTATCGAAAAGGGGGTCAACCTACAATGAGCAGTTCTTC. It encodes CASSLSKRGSTYNEQFF.

This clonotype showed up many times. The rearrangement links TRBV11-1 to TRBJ2-7; tentatively, D is TRBD1 (6 bases). Germline CDR1 SGHAT, CDR2 FQDESV (reference sequence). This CDR3 region has 14 residues. V dropped 5 bases and J dropped 2 bases, with 13 bases sitting between them. In DNA form, the CDR3 reads TGTGCCAGCAGCCCCGGGACATCGACCTACGAGCAGTACTTC. Its translation is CASSPGTSTYEQYF. Full variable domain (rest looked up from reference TRBV11-1 and TRBJ2-7): EAEVAQSPRYKITEKSQAVAFWCDPISGHATLYWYRQILGQGPELLVQFQDESVVDDSQLPKDRFSAERLKGVDSTLKIQPAELGDSAMYLCASSPGTSTYEQYFGPGTRLTVT.

About this clonotype itself: The germline gene is not matched at one end of the junction; a read error may be the cause. The rearrangement uses TRBV7-6 and TRBJ1-4; perhaps TRBD1 as D (5 bases). Germline lookup yields CDR1 SGHVS and CDR2 FNYEAQ. CDR3 length: 15 amino acids. The CDR3 region is CASSRPGRTGGKLVF. The DNA for the CDR3 is TGTGCCAGCAGCCGGCCGGGACGCACGGGGGGAAAACTGGTTTTT.

On this clonotype: A much more abundant neighbour one base away suggests this may be a read error. The chain couples TRBV28 to TRBJ2-4; tentative D call: TRBD2 (6 bases). The CDR3 covers 15 residues. CDR1 and CDR2 (germline): MDHEN, SYDVKM. CDR3 DNA: TGTGCCGGCAGTTCCGCCGGGACTGACGGCGATGAGCAGTACTTC. This sequence encodes CAGSSAGTDGDEQYF.

Note on this clonotype: A single base separates this from a much larger clone, so it may be a read error. The chain uses TRBV12-3 or TRBV12-4 and TRBJ1-1, with a weak D call TRBD1 (6 bases). The CDR3 loop spans 13 amino acids. The CDR3 spells CTSSLTGPAEAFF. Here the CDR3 DNA reads TGTACCAGCAGTTTAACAGGGCCCGCTGAAGCTTTCTTT.

The rearrangement links TRBV5-1 to TRBJ1-4, with D unresolved. The CDR3 is 16 amino acids. V was cut by 0 bases and J by 1 base, with 10 bases left in between. Germline V CDR1 and CDR2: SGHRS, YFSETQ. This chain's CDR3 is CASSLGARGTNEKLFF. The CDR3 DNA sequence: TGCGCCAGCAGCTTGGGGGCCCGCGGAACTAATGAAAAACTGTTTTTT.

The chain uses TRBV3-1 and TRBJ1-5; D remains ambiguous. CDR1 LGHDT and CDR2 YNNKEL come from the germline V gene (reference sequence). The CDR3 covers 16 residues. V lost 1 base to trimming and J lost 6 bases, with 16 bases between them. The CDR3 DNA reads as TGTGCCAGCAGCCAAGGTACGGGCGGCTCAGCTCAGCCCCAGCATTTT. Translating gives CASSQGTGGSAQPQHF.

Concerning this clonotype itself: A read error may produce the germline difference seen at one junction end. The chain uses TRBV5-1 and TRBJ1-2; the match to TRBD1 covers 10 bases. Germline V lookup: CDR1 SGHRS, CDR2 YFSETQ. The CDR3 sequence is 15 residues long. The CDR3 spells CTSSRGTGDDYGYTF. The DNA for the CDR3 is TGCACCAGCAGCCGGGGGACAGGGGATGACTATGGCTACACCTTC.

In its sample, this clonotype was seen many times. The rearrangement links TRBV4-1 to TRBJ2-7; D gene ambiguous. The V end lost 0 bases, the J end lost 7 bases, and 16 bases lay between the germline ends. This CDR3 has 15 residues. Germline V CDR1 and CDR2: MGHRA, YSYEKL. CDR3 region: CASSQEHGPTLEQYF. Here the CDR3 DNA reads TGCGCCAGCAGCCAAGAACACGGGCCAACTTTAGAGCAGTACTTC.

This clonotype has at least ten counts. The chain combines TRBV20-1 with TRBJ2-5; a weak D match, TRBD1 (6 bases). V lost 5 bases, J lost 5 bases, and 9 bases lay in between. The CDR3 covers 11 residues. CDR1 is DFQATT and CDR2 is SNEGSKA in the germline V gene (reference sequence). Here the CDR3 DNA reads TGCAGTGCTGTCAGGGGCGAGACCCAGTACTTC. Translated, it gives CSAVRGETQYF.

This clonotype was picked up many times. V and J are TRBV6-5 and TRBJ1-2, with D maybe TRBD1 (5 bases). Trimming shortened V by 8 bases and J by 8 bases, and 27 bases separated the two germline ends. CDR3 length: 16 amino acids. The germline V gene encodes CDR1 MNHEY and CDR2 SVGAGI. CDR3 DNA: TGTGCCAGCGCAAATGGGCTTCGGCTGGGAACAGGAGGCTACACCTTC. It yields the protein CASANGLRLGTGGYTF.

This clonotype has ten or more counts. V is TRBV7-4 and J is TRBJ1-1; no clear D gene. The germline CDR1 and CDR2 sequences are SGHVT and SQSDAQ. The CDR3 contains 16 residues. Trimming cost V 4 bases and J 0 bases, with 15 bases left between them. CDR3 coding DNA: TGTGCCAGCAGCTCCGGACGGCACAGCATGAACACTGAAGCTTTCTTT. Translation gives CASSSGRHSMNTEAFF.

The chain is built from TRBV14 and TRBJ1-1; possibly TRBD1 for D (5 bases). Germline loops: CDR1 SGHDN, CDR2 FVKESK. This CDR3 is 14 amino acids long. Trimming took 5 bases from V and 5 from J, leaving 15 bases between them. CDR3 protein: CASSRDLGGTEAFF. In DNA, the CDR3 is TGTGCCAGCAGCAGGGACCTTGGTGGGACTGAAGCTTTCTTT.

This clonotype was counted ten times or more. The V and J genes are TRBV5-1 and TRBJ2-5; 8 positions match TRBD2. This CDR3 has 12 residues. Germline V lookup: CDR1 SGHRS, CDR2 YFSETQ. The ends lost 4 bases at V and 6 bases at J; junction bases unmatched: 2. Here the CDR3 reads CASSGTSKTQYF. Here the CDR3 DNA reads TGCGCCAGCAGCGGGACTAGTAAGACCCAGTACTTC.

The chain joins TRBV5-1 to TRBJ2-7, with D perhaps given as TRBD1 or TRBD2 (5 bases each). Germline CDR1 SGHRS, CDR2 YFSETQ. This CDR3 has 16 residues. V was pared by 3 bases and J by 1 base, with 17 bases between. The CDR3 here is CASSYRTGTISYEQYF. For the CDR3, the DNA is TGCGCCAGCAGCTATCGAACCGGGACGATATCCTACGAGCAGTACTTC.

This clonotype appeared many times. DNA of the CDR3: TGTGCCAGCAGTGAGGGTCGTGCGCTAGCACGGTACAATGAGCAGTTCTTC. It specifies CASSEGRALARYNEQFF. J is TRBJ2-1 and V is TRBV6-1, with a possible D match to TRBD2 (5 bases). Trimming cost V 3 bases and J 4 bases, with 19 bases left between them. From germline, CDR1 is MNHNS and CDR2 SASEGT. The CDR3 consists of 17 residues.

With respect to this clonotype: A clone one base away is much larger, so this may be a read error. The CDR3 does not close with the conserved phenylalanine or tryptophan, likely indicating a read error. The J gene is TRBJ1-2, the V gene TRBV4-2, with D possibly TRBD1 on 5 matching bases. CDR3 size: 16 residues. The V and J ends lost 1 base and 3 bases respectively, with 15 bases between them. Germline V CDR1 and CDR2: LGHNA, YNFKEQ. As DNA, the CDR3 is TGTGCCAGCAGCCAAGGGTCGGTCCCGGGGGACTATGGCTACACCTGC. It is translated as CASSQGSVPGDYGYTC.

The rearrangement joins TRBV12-3 or TRBV12-4 to TRBJ1-2, with D perhaps TRBD1 (6 bases). Trimming took 6 bases from V and 4 from J, leaving 12 bases between them. This CDR3 has 13 residues. In DNA form, the CDR3 reads TGTGCCAGCAGGTTACGGGGGCCCTATGGCTACACCTTC. Translation gives CASRLRGPYGYTF.

The chain couples TRBV11-3 to TRBJ1-2; D possibly corresponds to TRBD1 (5 bases). This CDR3 comprises 14 residues. V was cut by 3 bases and J by 5 bases, with 13 bases left in between. Germline V gene sequence: CDR1 SGHNT, CDR2 YENEEA. Here the CDR3 DNA reads TGTGCCAGCAGCTTGGTAGGGACCGCGTATGGCTACACCTTC. This encodes CASSLVGTAYGYTF.